This record looks at one T cell receptor (beta chain) sequence and its context. The CDR3 is 13 amino acids. With 5 bases removed from V and 7 bases from J, the gap between germline ends came to 15 bases. The V gene's germline CDR1 is SQVTM and CDR2 ANQGSEA. Per the original data handling: For nucleated cells, counts were estimated from reference gene primer amplification. Some clones are missing from TCRdb's copy, which holds only in-frame ones; the method was immunoSEQ multiplex PCR. The V and J calls and clone size are taken from that table; D and trimming were inferred from the DNA. The repertoire includes 25,000 or so clones, about 90% of them detected once, and about 10% sits in the top ten. This specimen comes from a study of blood T cell repertoires in COVID-19. Study in general: The origin of the acute and convalescent COVID-19 samples was the United States, Italy and Spain.

What was sequenced was peripheral blood. The genes are TRBV29-1 and TRBJ2-1; weak D call: TRBD2 (6 bases). The sequence derives from a man between 65 and 85 years old with acute or convalescent COVID-19. Here the CDR3 DNA reads TGCAGCGTTACCGGGAGATTTAGTAATGAGCAGTTCTTC. It specifies CSVTGRFSNEQFF.